Listed below are T cell receptor beta chains from one sample, sequenced in a study of patients and donors after allogeneic stem cell transplantation. TCRdb recomputed calls from the RT-PCR reads with MiXCR, one row per CDR3 protein. The data hold roughly 230,000 distinct CDR3 sequences, with roughly 13% observed a single time. Sample: blood, either unsorted or a sorted T cell fraction (not recorded which). These receptors came from a human donor who was either an allogeneic HSCT recipient or a stem cell or donor lymphocyte infusion donor (not recorded which). It is not recorded whose cells these are; they may come from a transplant donor. Both conserved end residues are part of each CDR3. A D gene is named only where the DNA matches it firmly. Size tells how often a clone was seen (once, few, many) or the class of an expanded clone, and some rows leave it out.

j_call: TRBJ1-5
v_call: TRBV20-1
clone_size: few
d_call: -
cdr3_nt: TGCAGTGCTAGAGATTCAGGGGAGGGCTCCAATCAGCCCCAGCATTTT
cdr3_aa: CSARDSGEGSNQPQHF

j_call: TRBJ1-4
v_call: TRBV5-1
clone_size: few
d_call: -
cdr3_nt: TGCGCCAGCAGCTTGGTGGCAGGGGCACGGACTAATGAAAAACTGTTTTTT
cdr3_aa: CASSLVAGARTNEKLFF

j_call: TRBJ1-5
v_call: TRBV25-1
clone_size: few
d_call: -
cdr3_nt: TGTGCCAGCAGCGAATCGGGGGTGGGGGGCAATCAGCCCCAGCATTTT
cdr3_aa: CASSESGVGGNQPQHF

j_call: TRBJ1-4
v_call: TRBV7-2
clone_size: -
d_call: -
cdr3_nt: TGTGCCAGCAGCCTCCTTGGCCCGAGGGGTGAAAAACTGTTTTTT
cdr3_aa: CASSLLGPRGEKLFF

j_call: TRBJ1-1
v_call: TRBV12-3/TRBV12-4
clone_size: many
d_call: TRBD1
cdr3_nt: TGTGCCAGCGGAGTAGGACAGGGGAACACTGAAGCTTTCTTT
cdr3_aa: CASGVGQGNTEAFF

j_call: TRBJ2-2
v_call: TRBV20-1
clone_size: few
d_call: TRBD1
cdr3_nt: TGCAGTGCTAGAGACCCACAGGGGGCACGCGACACCGGGGAGCTGTTTTTT
cdr3_aa: CSARDPQGARDTGELFF

j_call: TRBJ2-7
v_call: TRBV30
clone_size: many
d_call: -
cdr3_nt: TGTGCCTGGAGCAGCCCGGGAATCTCCTACGAGCAGTACTTC
cdr3_aa: CAWSSPGISYEQYF

j_call: TRBJ1-5
v_call: TRBV5-1
clone_size: -
d_call: -
cdr3_nt: TGCGCCAGCAGCCCTCTTGGATCAAATCAGCCCCAGCATTTT
cdr3_aa: CASSPLGSNQPQHF

j_call: TRBJ2-3
v_call: TRBV20-1
clone_size: few
d_call: TRBD2
cdr3_nt: TGCAGTGCTAGAGTTTACGGGGGGAACGCAGATACGCAGTATTTT
cdr3_aa: CSARVYGGNADTQYF

j_call: TRBJ2-3
v_call: TRBV2
clone_size: many
d_call: TRBD2
cdr3_nt: TGTGCCAGCGTGGAGCGGGATACCCATACGCAGTATTTT
cdr3_aa: CASVERDTHTQYF

j_call: TRBJ2-7
v_call: TRBV2
clone_size: many
d_call: -
cdr3_nt: TGTGCCAGCAGGGAACAGGCTTCGAGTCTCGGGGAGCAGTACTTC
cdr3_aa: CASREQASSLGEQYF

j_call: TRBJ1-1
v_call: TRBV30
clone_size: few
d_call: -
cdr3_nt: TGTGCCTGGAGTGTAACCGAGATGAACACTGAAGCTTTCTTT
cdr3_aa: CAWSVTEMNTEAFF

j_call: TRBJ2-1
v_call: TRBV19
clone_size: -
d_call: TRBD2
cdr3_nt: TGTGCCAGTAGTCTCTACTCAACTAGCGGGAGTAACAGTGAGCAGTTCTTC
cdr3_aa: CASSLYSTSGSNSEQFF

j_call: TRBJ2-1
v_call: TRBV12-3/TRBV12-4
clone_size: few
d_call: -
cdr3_nt: TGTGCCAGCAGTTTAGTGGGGGAGGCCATAGGTGGCCCCTACAATGAGCAGTTCTTC
cdr3_aa: CASSLVGEAIGGPYNEQFF

j_call: TRBJ1-2
v_call: TRBV12-3/TRBV12-4
clone_size: many
d_call: -
cdr3_nt: TGTGCCAGCAGTTTAGCGGGGGCGGGCAGGACGCATGGCTACACCTTC
cdr3_aa: CASSLAGAGRTHGYTF

j_call: TRBJ2-6
v_call: TRBV9
clone_size: few
d_call: TRBD1
cdr3_nt: TGTGCCAGCAGCGGCCGGGACAGGGCTTCCGGGGCCAACGTCCTGACTTTC
cdr3_aa: CASSGRDRASGANVLTF

j_call: TRBJ1-3
v_call: TRBV7-8
clone_size: many
d_call: -
cdr3_nt: TGTGCCAGCAGCTCCCAACAGGAATCCTCTGGAAACACCATATATTTT
cdr3_aa: CASSSQQESSGNTIYF

j_call: TRBJ2-7
v_call: TRBV7-8
clone_size: many
d_call: TRBD2
cdr3_nt: TGTGCCAGCAGCTTATTGGGTGGTGCTAGCGGTCCCTTCGAGCAGTACTTC
cdr3_aa: CASSLLGGASGPFEQYF

j_call: TRBJ2-5
v_call: TRBV7-8
clone_size: few
d_call: -
cdr3_nt: TGTGCCAGCAGCTTAGGGCGCCAAGAGACCCAGTACTTC
cdr3_aa: CASSLGRQETQYF

j_call: TRBJ1-5
v_call: TRBV20-1
clone_size: -
d_call: -
cdr3_nt: TGCAGTGCTACGACTAGTACGGGCAATCAGCCCCAGCATTTT
cdr3_aa: CSATTSTGNQPQHF

j_call: TRBJ2-7
v_call: TRBV18
clone_size: once
d_call: -
cdr3_nt: TGTGCCAGCTCACCACCGTGGCCGGGCCGCTCCTACGAGCAGTACTTC
cdr3_aa: CASSPPWPGRSYEQYF

j_call: TRBJ2-7
v_call: TRBV7-2
clone_size: few
d_call: -
cdr3_nt: TGTGCCAGCAGCTTAGCACGGACAGAGTACGAGCAGTACTTC
cdr3_aa: CASSLARTEYEQYF

j_call: TRBJ2-7
v_call: TRBV11-2
clone_size: -
d_call: -
cdr3_nt: TGTGCCAGCAGCTTAGATGGTGGGCAGGGGTTCTACGAGCAGTACTTC
cdr3_aa: CASSLDGGQGFYEQYF

j_call: TRBJ1-1
v_call: TRBV10-3
clone_size: few
d_call: TRBD1
cdr3_nt: TGTGCCATCAGTGGGGAGGGACAGGGGAACACTGAAGCTTTCTTT
cdr3_aa: CAISGEGQGNTEAFF

j_call: TRBJ1-6
v_call: TRBV7-2
clone_size: few
d_call: -
cdr3_nt: TGTGCCAGCAGCTCAACCTGGGGGCAGAGAATTAATTCACCCCTCCACTTT
cdr3_aa: CASSSTWGQRINSPLHF

j_call: TRBJ2-7
v_call: TRBV20-1
clone_size: few
d_call: -
cdr3_nt: TGCAGTGCTCCCGGGCCCCTAGGGGGTGACGAGCAGTACTTC
cdr3_aa: CSAPGPLGGDEQYF

j_call: TRBJ1-6
v_call: TRBV7-3
clone_size: -
d_call: -
cdr3_nt: TGTGCCAGCAGCGAAGGGACGGGTAATTCACCCCTCCACTTT
cdr3_aa: CASSEGTGNSPLHF

j_call: TRBJ1-1
v_call: TRBV27
clone_size: -
d_call: TRBD1
cdr3_nt: TGTGCCAGCAGTTTAAGACAGGGGTTTCAAGCTTTCTTT
cdr3_aa: CASSLRQGFQAFF

j_call: TRBJ1-2
v_call: TRBV20-1
clone_size: many
d_call: -
cdr3_nt: TGCAGTGCTAGGCCGCCAGCAAGAAACTATGGCTACACCTTC
cdr3_aa: CSARPPARNYGYTF

j_call: TRBJ2-5
v_call: TRBV20-1
clone_size: -
d_call: -
cdr3_nt: TGCAGTGCAACCCCAACCAAGGAGCAGACTGGGGAGACCCAGTACTTC
cdr3_aa: CSATPTKEQTGETQYF

j_call: TRBJ2-5
v_call: TRBV3-1
clone_size: -
d_call: -
cdr3_nt: TGTGCCAGCGGCCTGAAGACTCTCTCAGGGACCCAGTACTTC
cdr3_aa: CASGLKTLSGTQYF

j_call: TRBJ2-7
v_call: TRBV18
clone_size: -
d_call: TRBD2
cdr3_nt: TGTGCCAGCTCACCACAGTTCGCGGGAGTCGAGCAGTACTTC
cdr3_aa: CASSPQFAGVEQYF

j_call: TRBJ2-1
v_call: TRBV27
clone_size: few
d_call: TRBD2
cdr3_nt: TGTGCCAGCAGTTGGTTAGCGGGAGGGACAGGGGAGCAGTTCTTC
cdr3_aa: CASSWLAGGTGEQFF

j_call: TRBJ1-3
v_call: TRBV12-3/TRBV12-4
clone_size: -
d_call: TRBD1
cdr3_nt: TGTGCCAGCACTACTTCAGGGGGCACTGGAAACACCATATATTTT
cdr3_aa: CASTTSGGTGNTIYF

j_call: TRBJ2-5
v_call: TRBV29-1
clone_size: many
d_call: -
cdr3_nt: TGCAGCGTTGGGGGCCGCGGAGAGACCCAGTACTTC
cdr3_aa: CSVGGRGETQYF

j_call: TRBJ1-2
v_call: TRBV11-2
clone_size: many
d_call: -
cdr3_nt: TGTGCCAGCAGCTTAGATCGCAGTCAGGGCTATGGCTACACCTTC
cdr3_aa: CASSLDRSQGYGYTF

j_call: TRBJ2-1
v_call: TRBV6-2/TRBV6-3
clone_size: -
d_call: -
cdr3_nt: TGTGCCAGCAGACCTCTTGGGGGAGCTCTGGGTGAGCAGTTCTTC
cdr3_aa: CASRPLGGALGEQFF

j_call: TRBJ1-1
v_call: TRBV6-1
clone_size: few
d_call: TRBD1
cdr3_nt: TGTGCCAGCAGCCTTCGACAGGGAACGAACACTGAAGCTTTCTTT
cdr3_aa: CASSLRQGTNTEAFF

j_call: TRBJ2-1
v_call: TRBV14
clone_size: many
d_call: TRBD2
cdr3_nt: TGTGCCAGCAGCCCCTTGGCTAGCGGGAGCAATGAGCAGTTCTTC
cdr3_aa: CASSPLASGSNEQFF

j_call: TRBJ2-2
v_call: TRBV4-2
clone_size: -
d_call: TRBD1
cdr3_nt: TGTGCCAGCAGCCCCGGGACAGGGGGTAGTATGGGCGGGGAGCTGTTTTTT
cdr3_aa: CASSPGTGGSMGGELFF

j_call: TRBJ2-1
v_call: TRBV20-1
clone_size: -
d_call: -
cdr3_nt: TGCAGTGCTAAGGTGCAGGGGCCCTACAATGAGCAGTTCTTC
cdr3_aa: CSAKVQGPYNEQFF

j_call: TRBJ1-3
v_call: TRBV7-3
clone_size: -
d_call: -
cdr3_nt: TGTGCCAGCAGCTTCGACGAAGGTTGGTTATCTGGAAACACCATATATTTT
cdr3_aa: CASSFDEGWLSGNTIYF

j_call: TRBJ2-5
v_call: TRBV21-1
clone_size: few
d_call: -
cdr3_nt: TGTGCCAGCAGCAGGAACGGGACAGAAGAGACCCAGTACTTC
cdr3_aa: CASSRNGTEETQYF

j_call: TRBJ2-3
v_call: TRBV5-6
clone_size: -
d_call: -
cdr3_nt: TGTGCCAGCAGCTTGATTGGGGCGGCAGATACGCAGTATTTT
cdr3_aa: CASSLIGAADTQYF

j_call: TRBJ2-3
v_call: TRBV12-3/TRBV12-4
clone_size: many
d_call: -
cdr3_nt: TGTGCCAGCAGTCTGGGGGCAAATCGTCATACGCAGTATTTT
cdr3_aa: CASSLGANRHTQYF

j_call: TRBJ1-1
v_call: TRBV11-3
clone_size: -
d_call: TRBD1
cdr3_nt: TGTGCCAGCAGCCACAGACAGGGTTTGATGAACACTGAAGCTTTCTTT
cdr3_aa: CASSHRQGLMNTEAFF

j_call: TRBJ2-2
v_call: TRBV5-1
clone_size: -
d_call: -
cdr3_nt: TGCGCCAGCAGCTTGGTTACAGGTTCGAACACCGGGGAGCTGTTTTTT
cdr3_aa: CASSLVTGSNTGELFF

j_call: TRBJ2-1
v_call: TRBV3-1
clone_size: -
d_call: TRBD2
cdr3_nt: TGTGCCAGCAGGGATACGGGACTAGCGGGGAACAATGAGCAGTTCTTC
cdr3_aa: CASRDTGLAGNNEQFF

j_call: TRBJ2-3
v_call: TRBV5-6
clone_size: once
d_call: -
cdr3_nt: TGTGCCAGCAGCTTTACGGCAACAGATACGCAGTATTTT
cdr3_aa: CASSFTATDTQYF

j_call: TRBJ1-1
v_call: TRBV20-1
clone_size: -
d_call: TRBD1
cdr3_nt: TGCAGTGCTAGAGCGACAGGGGGCGCGGGAGCTTTCTTT
cdr3_aa: CSARATGGAGAFF

j_call: TRBJ1-1
v_call: TRBV20-1
clone_size: -
d_call: -
cdr3_nt: TGCAGTGCTCACGGACTGACGGCAAGCGCTTTCTTT
cdr3_aa: CSAHGLTASAFF

j_call: TRBJ2-3
v_call: TRBV20-1
clone_size: -
d_call: TRBD2
cdr3_nt: TGCAGTGCTAGAATGGCTAGCGGGAGGACAGATACGCAGTATTTT
cdr3_aa: CSARMASGRTDTQYF

j_call: TRBJ1-5
v_call: TRBV28
clone_size: many
d_call: TRBD1
cdr3_nt: TGTGCCAGCAGTTTCCTCGGACAGGGCAATAGCAATCAGCCCCAGCATTTT
cdr3_aa: CASSFLGQGNSNQPQHF

j_call: TRBJ1-1
v_call: TRBV27
clone_size: -
d_call: TRBD1
cdr3_nt: TGTGCCAGCAGTGATTGGACAGGGGGCGTTAAAGGAGCTTTCTTT
cdr3_aa: CASSDWTGGVKGAFF

j_call: TRBJ1-5
v_call: TRBV5-1
clone_size: -
d_call: TRBD1
cdr3_nt: TGCGCCAGCAGCCTATCAGGGGGCCAGCCCCAGCATTTT
cdr3_aa: CASSLSGGQPQHF